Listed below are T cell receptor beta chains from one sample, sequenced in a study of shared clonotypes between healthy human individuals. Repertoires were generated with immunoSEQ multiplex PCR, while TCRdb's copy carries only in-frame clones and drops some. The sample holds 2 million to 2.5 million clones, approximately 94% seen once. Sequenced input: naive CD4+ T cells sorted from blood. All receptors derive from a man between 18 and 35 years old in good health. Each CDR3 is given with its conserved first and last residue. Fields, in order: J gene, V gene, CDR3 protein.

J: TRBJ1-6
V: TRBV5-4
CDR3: CASSRGGQGATNSPLHF

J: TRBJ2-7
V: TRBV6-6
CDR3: CASSQSTLTYEQYF

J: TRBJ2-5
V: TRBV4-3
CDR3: CASSQDGTPDGTQYF

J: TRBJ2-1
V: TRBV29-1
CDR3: CSVWTSGGYNEQFF

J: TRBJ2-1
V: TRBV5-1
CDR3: CASSGGQGYTNEQFF

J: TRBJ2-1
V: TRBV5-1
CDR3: CASSLAGGGTSSYNEQFF

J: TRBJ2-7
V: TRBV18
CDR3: CASSGGPQAYEQYF

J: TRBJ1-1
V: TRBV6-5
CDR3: CASRPGGTEAFF

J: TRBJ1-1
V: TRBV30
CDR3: CAWSVQGFTEAFF

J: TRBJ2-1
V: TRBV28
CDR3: CASSLAHEQFF

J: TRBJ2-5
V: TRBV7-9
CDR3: CASSLTGGGWETQYF

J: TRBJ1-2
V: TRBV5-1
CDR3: CASSLGLGSGQAGYGYTF

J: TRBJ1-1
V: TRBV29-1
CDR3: CSVEYKNTEAFF

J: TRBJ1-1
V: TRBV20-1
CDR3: CSARDRGQVFF

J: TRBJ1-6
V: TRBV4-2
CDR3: CASNIRAGVIPNNSPLHF

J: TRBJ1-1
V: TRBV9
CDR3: CASSPLQGMNTEAFF

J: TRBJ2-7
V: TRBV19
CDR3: CASSLGHLGEQYF

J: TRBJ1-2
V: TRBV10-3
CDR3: CAIRGDSGNLMGYTF

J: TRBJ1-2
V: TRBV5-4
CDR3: CASSLHREGYGYTF

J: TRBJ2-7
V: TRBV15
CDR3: CATAGTGSREQYF

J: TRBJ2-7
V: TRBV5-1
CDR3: CASSPTGYEQYF

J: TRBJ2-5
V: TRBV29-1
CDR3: CSVYWTDQETQYF

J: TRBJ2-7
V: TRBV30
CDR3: CAWSVGRPYEQYF

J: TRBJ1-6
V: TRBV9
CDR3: CASSVGETGTRRGSPLHF

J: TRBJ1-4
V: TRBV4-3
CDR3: CASSQTWRTNEKLFF

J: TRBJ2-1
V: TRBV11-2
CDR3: CASSPDRPWGNEQFF